This T cell receptor beta chain is drawn from a study of shared clonotypes between healthy human individuals. The wider study: Two women and a few men aged 18 to 49 served as donors.

The CDR3 has 14 amino acids. Between the trimmed V and J ends, which lost 0 bases and 5 bases, there was a span of 7 bases. The germline V gene encodes CDR1 SGHTA and CDR2 FQGNSA. Every subset had its genomic DNA shared out evenly among several immunoSEQ plates. Some clones are missing from TCRdb's copy, which holds only in-frame ones; the method was immunoSEQ multiplex PCR. The sample consists of 1.4 million or so clones, around 98.5% of them appearing once. The sequence was obtained from a young man in good health. The chain recombines TRBV7-2 with TRBJ2-2, with D unclear. The sequenced sample was naive CD4+ T cells sorted from blood. The subset is: CD45RA+ positively selected. CDR3 protein: CASSLAWSTGELFF. CDR3 bases: TGTGCCAGCAGCTTAGCTTGGTCGACCGGGGAGCTGTTTTTT.